These 26 T cell receptor beta chains originate from one sample sequenced in a study of T cells in Graves' hyperthyroidism and ophthalmopathy. It was RNA transcripts that yielded the amplified TCR beta CDR3 regions. Researchers ran a first-round RT-PCR on the TCR CDR3 using the HTBI primer set. One entry per CDR3 protein results from TCRdb running MiXCR on the multiplex PCR reads. The data contain around 600,000 distinct CDR3 sequences, more than 12% of them seen just once; the ten biggest clones take up roughly an eighth. The source material was blood. Receptors originate from a woman aged 45-65 years with Graves' ophthalmopathy.

This clonotype was seen at least ten times. This CDR3 is CASSPLGRESEQYF. The CDR3 region has the DNA TGTGCCAGCAGCCCCCTAGGGCGGGAGAGCGAGCAGTACTTC. This chain joins TRBV9 and TRBJ2-7, with TRBD2 matching 7 bases. CDR3 size: 14 residues. CDR1 and CDR2 from the germline V gene are SGDLS and YYNGEE. The ends lost 4 bases at V and 6 bases at J; junction bases unmatched: 10.

The table lists this clonotype with many counts. The J gene is TRBJ2-7, the V gene TRBV7-2; TRBD2 aligns across 7 bases. Per the germline V gene, CDR1 is SGHTA and CDR2 is FQGNSA. This CDR3 is built from 16 residues. The V and J ends lost 2 bases and 2 bases, in that order; junction bases with no gene match: 9. CDR3 DNA: TGTGCCAGCAGCTTAAGGGAAGCGGGAATGACCTACGAGCAGTACTTC. The encoded protein is CASSLREAGMTYEQYF.

In this sample, this clonotype turned up many times. V and J are TRBV5-8 and TRBJ1-3; TRBD1 might be the D (5 bases). CDR1 is SGHTS and CDR2 is YDEGEE in the germline V gene. The CDR3 sequence is 15 residues long. With 0 bases removed from V and 0 bases from J, the gap between germline ends came to 7 bases. The CDR3 here is CASSLGQRSGNTIYF. In DNA form, the CDR3 reads TGTGCCAGCAGCTTGGGACAGCGCTCTGGAAACACCATATATTTT.

Only a few counts were recorded for this clonotype. The chain links TRBV28 to TRBJ2-3; 8 nucleotides match TRBD2. Germline CDR1 MDHEN, CDR2 SYDVKM. Trimming removed 2 bases from V and 2 bases from J; junction bases left unmatched: 6. This CDR3 contains 16 residues. In DNA form, the CDR3 reads TGTGCCAGCAGTTTAACGGGACTAGTACCCACAGATACGCAGTATTTT. Protein sequence: CASSLTGLVPTDTQYF.

This clonotype has a handful of counts. V usage is TRBV9 and J usage is TRBJ2-2, with TRBD2 matching 13 bases. Germline assignment: CDR1 SGDLS and CDR2 YYNGEE. The CDR3 is 17 residues long. With 4 bases clipped from V and 5 bases from J, the junction kept 8 bases outside the gene matches. This chain's CDR3 is CASSQGLAGVSTGELFF. The CDR3 bases are TGTGCCAGCAGCCAAGGACTAGCGGGAGTCAGTACCGGGGAGCTGTTTTTT.

There are a few counts of this clonotype. Since no conserved phenylalanine or tryptophan closes the CDR3, a read error is the likely cause. The chain couples TRBV7-9 to TRBJ2-5, with D uncertain. V lost 5 bases and J lost 2, with 6 bases in between. The CDR3 runs to 12 residues. Germline V lookup: CDR1 SEHNR, CDR2 FQNEAQ (reference sequence). The CDR3 region is CASSLLQETQYL. As DNA, the CDR3 is TGTGCCAGCAGCCTCCTTCAAGAGACCCAGTACCTC.

As concerns this clonotype: The junction shows a germline mismatch at one end, possibly a read error. The chain is built from TRBV6-2 or TRBV6-3 and TRBJ1-4, with D unclear. The germline gives CDR1 MNHEY, CDR2 SVGEGT. This CDR3 is built from 15 residues. CDR3 in amino acids: CASRRYDATNEKPFF. The CDR3 nucleotides read TGTGCCAGCAGGAGATACGATGCAACTAATGAAAAACCGTTTTTT.

The table lists this clonotype with many counts. This chain connects TRBV29-1 to TRBJ2-2; D remains unclear. Trimming left V 5 bases short and J 0 bases short, with 10 bases between. CDR3 length: 14 amino acids. Germline assignment: CDR1 SQVTM and CDR2 ANQGSEA. As DNA, the CDR3 is TGCAGCGTTTTGGCACGCACGAACACCGGGGAGCTGTTTTTT. It translates to CSVLARTNTGELFF.

This clonotype was observed a handful of times. The chain employs TRBV6-2 or TRBV6-3 and TRBJ2-7, with 9 bases matching TRBD2. Germline V CDR1 and CDR2: MNHEY, SVGEGT. V was pared by 6 bases and J by 5 bases, with 2 bases of the junction left unmatched. This CDR3 is built from 12 residues. CDR3: CASRRTSDEQYF. Written as DNA, the CDR3 is TGTGCCAGCAGACGGACTAGCGACGAGCAGTACTTC.

V usage is TRBV2 and J usage is TRBJ2-1, with 14 bases identical to TRBD2. The CDR3 is 16 amino acids. The trim removed 8 bases at V and 2 bases at J, leaving 5 bases unmatched. Germline CDR1 and CDR2: SNHLY and FYNNEI. CDR3 nucleotides: TGTGCCAGCGTTCAGGGACTAGCGGGAGCCTACAATGAGCAGTTCTTC. This codes for CASVQGLAGAYNEQFF. Variable domain in full (rest from reference TRBV2 and TRBJ2-1): EPEVTQTPSHQVTQMGQEVILRCVPISNHLYFYWYRQILGQKVEFLVSFYNNEISEKSEIFDDQFSVERPDGSNFTLKIRSTKLEDSAMYFCASVQGLAGAYNEQFFGPGTRLTVL.

The CDR3 bases are TGCAGCGTAGAGGACAAAAACTATGGCTACACCTTC. Amino acid sequence: CSVEDKNYGYTF. The V call is TRBV29-1, the J call TRBJ1-2; weak D call: TRBD1 (5 bases). CDR1 is SQVTM and CDR2 is ANQGSEA in the germline V gene. The CDR3 consists of 12 residues. Trimming pared 6 bases from V and 2 bases from J, leaving 10 bases between.

This clonotype has a count of ten or more. The chain is built from TRBV18 and TRBJ1-4; tentative D call: TRBD1 (5 bases). The CDR3 spans 16 residues. From germline, CDR1 is KGHSH and CDR2 LQKENI. V lost 3 bases and J 2 bases, leaving 13 bases between the germline ends. The CDR3 DNA reads TGTGCCAGCTCACCGTTCGACAGCGTTACTAATGAAAAACTGTTTTTT. Translation: CASSPFDSVTNEKLFF. Filled out from reference TRBV18 and TRBJ1-4, the complete variable domain reads NAGVMQNPRHLVRRRGQEARLRCSPMKGHSHVYWYRQLPEEGLKFMVYLQKENIIDESGMPKERFSAEFPKEGPSILRIQQVVRGDSAAYFCASSPFDSVTNEKLFFGSGTQLSVL.

In its sample, this clonotype was seen many times. The chain employs TRBV28 and TRBJ1-1; TRBD1 might be the D (6 bases). The CDR3 is 12 amino acids. The germline V and J ends were trimmed by 8 bases and 9 bases, with 16 bases remaining between them. Looked up from germline, CDR1 is MDHEN and CDR2 is SYDVKM. CDR3 DNA sequence: TGTGCCAGCTCCACTAAGGGGGGACAAGCTTTCTTT. Protein sequence: CASSTKGGQAFF.

The sample holds many counts of this clonotype. The chain combines TRBV7-8 with TRBJ2-2; 9 bases are shared with TRBD1. J gave up 5 bases and V 4 bases, and 5 bases lay outside the gene matches. The CDR3 is made up of 15 amino acids. Germline V gene data show CDR1 as SGHVS and CDR2 as FQNEAQ. CDR3 bases: TGTGCCAGCAGCTCACAGGGGGCGGCGACCGGGGAGCTGTTTTTT. It translates to CASSSQGAATGELFF.

This clonotype has a count of ten or more. This chain connects TRBV6-6 to TRBJ2-3; either TRBD1 or TRBD2 may fit D (5 bases each). Looked up from germline, CDR1 is MNHNY and CDR2 is SVGAGI (reference sequence). CDR3 length equals 13 residues. Trimming cost V 0 bases and J 4 bases, with 5 bases left between them. The CDR3 spells CASSYSGADTQYF. The DNA of the CDR3 is TGTGCCAGCAGTTACTCGGGGGCAGATACGCAGTATTTT.

J is TRBJ2-7 and V is TRBV19; perhaps TRBD2 as D (7 bases). The CDR3 length is 16 residues. Germline CDR1 is LNHDA and CDR2 is SQIVND (reference sequence). V was cut by 7 bases and J by 2 bases, with 21 bases left in between. The CDR3 DNA sequence: TGTGCCAGTACCCCGCGGGGGCGGGCTCTAACCTACGAGCAGTACTTC. Translated: CASTPRGRALTYEQYF.

The chain carries TRBV25-1 and TRBJ2-1; D gene ambiguous. The CDR3 sequence is 16 residues long. From germline, CDR1 is MGHDK and CDR2 SYGVNS. V was clipped by 5 bases and J by 0 bases, with 14 bases between them. CDR3 coding DNA: TGTGCCAGCAGTACTCGCGGCCCGAGCTCCTACAATGAGCAGTTCTTC. Amino acid sequence: CASSTRGPSSYNEQFF.

This clonotype has at least ten counts. The chain uses TRBV2 and TRBJ2-1; D perhaps matches TRBD1 (6 bases). Germline V gene sequence: CDR1 SNHLY, CDR2 FYNNEI. V lost 5 bases, J lost 7 bases, and 12 bases lay in between. This CDR3 region has 13 residues. The CDR3 is CASSLHRENEQFF. The CDR3 DNA sequence: TGTGCCAGCAGTTTACACAGGGAAAATGAGCAGTTCTTC.

The chain carries TRBV29-1 and TRBJ2-1, with 13 bases fitting TRBD2. CDR1 and CDR2 from the germline V gene are SQVTM and ANQGSEA. The CDR3 contains 14 residues. V shed 5 bases, J shed 8 bases, and the junction held 6 bases outside the gene matches. The CDR3 DNA sequence: TGCAGCGTTTTGACTAGCGGGAGGCCACATGAGCAGTTCTTC. Its translation is CSVLTSGRPHEQFF.

Points on this clonotype: A read error may explain this, as a much larger clone is one base away. The chain has TRBV25-1 and TRBJ2-5, with D possibly matching TRBD1 (6 bases). This CDR3 has 14 amino acids. V lost 3 bases and J 1 base, leaving 9 bases between the germline ends. Looked up from germline, CDR1 is MGHDK and CDR2 is SYGVNS. The CDR3 DNA follows: TGTGCCAGCAGTGATACAGGGACCCAAGAGACCCAGTACTTC. Protein product: CASSDTGTQETQYF.

This clonotype was picked up a small number of times. J is TRBJ1-2 and V is TRBV9, with 7 bases lining up with TRBD1. The CDR3 is made up of 18 amino acids. V dropped 4 bases and J dropped 5; count of bases not matched to a gene: 20. The germline V gene has CDR1 SGDLS and CDR2 YYNGEE. In nucleotides, the CDR3 is TGTGCCAGCAGCCCCACTTCTTACGGAGGGACAGTGGGGTATGGCTACACCTTC. Translating it yields CASSPTSYGGTVGYGYTF.

This clonotype came up many times. V gene TRBV5-1 combines with J gene TRBJ2-3; 15 bases are shared with TRBD2. Germline CDR1 SGHRS, CDR2 YFSETQ. This CDR3 spans 16 amino acids. V dropped 1 base and J dropped 5; count of bases not matched to a gene: 2. CDR3 residues: CASSLSGLAGGDTQYF. The CDR3 DNA follows: TGCGCCAGCAGCTTGTCGGGACTAGCGGGAGGAGATACGCAGTATTTT.

To note about this clonotype: This may come from a read error, since a much larger clone is one base off. The chain has TRBV30 and TRBJ2-2; a possible D gene is TRBD2 (5 bases). This CDR3 region has 12 residues. Germline values: CDR1 GTSNPN, CDR2 SVGIG (reference sequence). CDR3 region: CAWSGYTGEPFF. In nucleotides, the CDR3 is TGTGCCTGGAGTGGGTATACCGGGGAGCCGTTTTTT. The entire variable domain, with the rest obtained from reference TRBV30 and TRBJ2-2, is as follows: SQTIHQWPATLVQPVGSPLSLECTVEGTSNPNLYWYRQAAGRGLQLLFYSVGIGQISSEVPQNLSASRPQDRQFILSSKKLLLSDSGFYLCAWSGYTGEPFFGEGSRLTVL.

This clonotype was observed many times. The V and J genes are TRBV20-1 and TRBJ2-3; 12 positions agree with TRBD2. This CDR3 region has 19 residues. CDR1 is DFQATT and CDR2 is SNEGSKA in the germline V gene (reference sequence). Trimming at V came to 3 bases and at J to 0 bases, leaving 13 bases not matched to a gene. CDR3 region: CSASDPSGRVLSSTDTQYF. The CDR3 region has the DNA TGCAGTGCTAGTGATCCTAGCGGGAGGGTCCTCTCAAGCACAGATACGCAGTATTTT.

This clonotype was detected ten times or more. V and J are TRBV12-3 or TRBV12-4 and TRBJ2-7; 8 bases are a match to TRBD2. V dropped 2 bases and J dropped 1; count of bases not matched to a gene: 4. The CDR3 is 15 amino acids. The CDR3: CASSLMASGSYEQYF. The CDR3, as DNA: TGTGCCAGCAGTTTAATGGCTAGCGGGTCCTACGAGCAGTACTTC.

V gene TRBV6-2 or TRBV6-3 combines with J gene TRBJ2-7; D ambiguous. The CDR3 totals 12 residues. V lost 4 bases and J 6 bases, leaving 10 bases between the germline ends. CDR1 is MNHEY and CDR2 is SVGEGT in the germline V gene. The CDR3 here is CASSLTELEQYF. CDR3 nucleotides: TGTGCCAGCAGTTTGACTGAACTCGAGCAGTACTTC.